What follows are 21 T cell receptor beta chains derived from one specimen sequenced in a study of cytomegalovirus exposure and HLA in healthy donors. The primer mix had 60 Vbeta and 13 Jbeta primers. Assay used: immunoSEQ multiplex PCR; TCRdb lists only in-frame clones, some missing. The table shows some 130,000 clones, with 70% to 80% occurring only once. The sample taken for sequencing was PBMCs. These receptors were taken from a female donor in good health and CMV-seronegative.

V gene TRBV19 combines with J gene TRBJ1-3, with D possibly being TRBD1 (6 bases). This CDR3 comprises 19 residues. Germline CDR1 and CDR2: LNHDA and SQIVND (reference sequence). V was pared by 5 bases and J by 0 bases, with 23 bases between. CDR3 sequence: CASSLRTDYSRSSGNTIYF. The CDR3, as DNA: TGTGCCAGTAGTCTCCGGACAGATTACTCCAGAAGCTCTGGAAACACCATATATTTT.

The rearrangement joins TRBV4-2 to TRBJ2-1; 9 bases are a match to TRBD1. Germline CDR1 LGHNA, CDR2 YNFKEQ. V dropped 3 bases and J dropped 5; count of bases not matched to a gene: 5. The CDR3 consists of 15 residues. CDR3 sequence reads: CASSQGTGINNEQFF. In DNA, the CDR3 is TGTGCCAGCAGCCAGGGGACAGGGATAAACAATGAGCAGTTCTTC.

The rearrangement links TRBV11-2 to TRBJ2-1; D is ambiguous. The CDR3 runs 13 residues. Trimming pared 3 bases from V and 6 bases from J, leaving 9 bases between. The germline CDR1 and CDR2 sequences are SGHAT and FQNNGV. CDR3 residues: CASSLASVNEQFF. CDR3 nucleotide sequence: TGTGCCAGCAGCTTGGCTAGTGTCAATGAGCAGTTCTTC.

The chain joins TRBV2 to TRBJ1-2; 9 nucleotides agree with TRBD1. The CDR3 extends over 14 amino acids. Germline trimming cut 6 bases from V and 3 bases from J; bases unmatched to any gene: 5. Per the germline V gene, CDR1 is SNHLY and CDR2 is FYNNEI. CDR3 protein: CASSWGQGDYGYTF. The CDR3 DNA follows: TGTGCCAGCAGCTGGGGACAGGGAGACTATGGCTACACCTTC.

The V call is TRBV29-1, the J call TRBJ1-2; 8 bases fit TRBD1. Germline V gives CDR1 SQVTM, CDR2 ANQGSEA. The CDR3 contains 12 residues. With 4 bases clipped from V and 7 bases from J, the junction kept 5 bases outside the gene matches. CDR3 sequence (DNA): TGCAGCGTTGCAGGACAGGGAGGTGGCTACACCTTC. It yields the protein CSVAGQGGGYTF. Full variable domain (missing parts from reference TRBV29-1 and TRBJ1-2): SAVISQKPSRDICQRGTSLTIQCQVDSQVTMMFWYRQQPGQSLTLIATANQGSEATYESGFVIDKFPISRPNLTFSTLTVSNMSPEDSSIYLCSVAGQGGGYTFGSGTRLTVV.

This clone showed up just a few times. This chain uses TRBV7-6 with TRBJ2-7, with 14 nucleotides matching TRBD2. CDR3 length equals 14 residues. V lost 5 bases, J lost 7 bases, and 4 bases stayed unmatched. Germline V CDR1 and CDR2: SGHVS, FNYEAQ. The CDR3 reads CASSLGLAGEEQYF. Here the CDR3 DNA reads TGTGCCAGCAGCCTGGGACTAGCGGGGGAGGAGCAGTACTTC.

The V and J genes are TRBV6-6 and TRBJ1-1, with unresolved D. Germline V gene data show CDR1 as MNHNY and CDR2 as SVGAGI (reference sequence). The CDR3 runs to 13 residues. V lost 4 bases and J 1 base, leaving 7 bases between the germline ends. CDR3 protein: CASSFPGNTEAFF. The CDR3, as DNA: TGTGCCAGCAGTTTCCCAGGGAACACTGAAGCTTTCTTT.

V usage is TRBV4-3 and J usage is TRBJ2-1; the match to TRBD2 covers 10 bases. The ends lost 4 bases at V and 6 bases at J; junction bases unmatched: 12. Germline lookup yields CDR1 LGHNA and CDR2 YSLEER. The CDR3 consists of 17 residues. This CDR3 is CASSLSRGAGGLNEQFF. The CDR3 DNA is TGCGCCAGCAGCCTATCACGGGGAGCGGGAGGGCTCAATGAGCAGTTCTTC.

This chain connects TRBV7-3 to TRBJ2-2; TRBD1 aligns across 7 bases. The CDR3 spans 15 residues. CDR1 and CDR2 (germline): SGHTA, FQGTGA. V lost 5 bases to trimming and J lost 1 base; unmatched junction nucleotides: 4. Here the CDR3 DNA reads TGTGCCAGCAGCGCGACAGGGTGGAACACCGGGGAGCTGTTTTTT. It yields the protein CASSATGWNTGELFF.

The chain has TRBV7-2 and TRBJ2-3; D not resolved. V was shortened by 6 bases and J by 0 bases, with 4 bases between the two germline ends. The CDR3 has 12 amino acids. The germline gives CDR1 SGHTA, CDR2 FQGNSA. The CDR3 nucleotides read TGTGCCAGCAGTCAGAGCACAGATACGCAGTATTTT. Encoded protein: CASSQSTDTQYF.

The rearrangement uses TRBV20-1 and TRBJ2-7; no reliable D call. CDR3 length: 11 amino acids. Between the trimmed V and J ends, which lost 3 bases and 2 bases, there was a span of 5 bases. Germline V gives CDR1 DFQATT, CDR2 SNEGSKA (reference sequence). CDR3: CSARGPYEQYF. For the CDR3, the DNA is TGCAGTGCTAGGGGCCCCTACGAGCAGTACTTC.

The chain carries TRBV28 and TRBJ1-2; D gene uncertain. The germline CDR1 and CDR2 sequences are MDHEN and SYDVKM. V was pared by 6 bases and J by 2 bases, with 16 bases between. CDR3 length: 15 amino acids. The chain's CDR3 is CASSYLSSQNYGYTF. In DNA, the CDR3 is TGTGCCAGCAGCTACCTTTCTTCACAGAACTATGGCTACACCTTC.

With regard to this clone: The conserved closing phenylalanine or tryptophan is absent in this CDR3, likely reflecting a read error. This rearrangement joins TRBV5-4 to TRBJ1-1, with TRBD1 as a possible D gene (5 bases). V was cut by 0 bases and J by 1 base, with 7 bases left in between. This CDR3 spans 14 amino acids. Germline CDR1 reads SGHNT; CDR2 reads YYREEE (reference sequence). CDR3 protein: CASSLAGKNTEAFS. Written as DNA, the CDR3 is TGTGCCAGCAGCTTGGCAGGGAAGAACACTGAAGCTTTCTCT.

The chain has TRBV28 and TRBJ1-1; D is ambiguous. V lost 2 bases and J 4 bases, leaving 17 bases between the germline ends. From germline, CDR1 is MDHEN and CDR2 SYDVKM. This CDR3 spans 16 amino acids. The CDR3 sequence: CASSLVAPVVVTEAFF. The CDR3 region has the DNA TGTGCCAGCAGTTTAGTGGCCCCCGTTGTTGTCACTGAAGCTTTCTTT.

DNA of the CDR3: TGTGCCAGCAGTCCCTCCCGCGGGAGGGTGGCCTACAATGAGCAGTTCTTC. Translating gives CASSPSRGRVAYNEQFF. The chain combines TRBV28 with TRBJ2-1; 9 bases are a match to TRBD2. The CDR3 totals 17 residues. V gave up 5 bases and J gave up 2 bases; unmatched junction bases: 10. CDR1 is MDHEN, CDR2 SYDVKM, per germline.

The chain links TRBV29-1 to TRBJ2-3; maybe TRBD2 (5 bases). Germline assignment: CDR1 SQVTM and CDR2 ANQGSEA. V gave up 6 bases and J gave up 5 bases, with 9 bases separating them. CDR3 size: 11 residues. The CDR3 loop reads CSVLTKDTQYF. The CDR3, as DNA: TGCAGCGTCCTGACTAAAGATACGCAGTATTTT.

This chain joins TRBV11-2 and TRBJ1-2, with D unresolved. This CDR3 spans 14 amino acids. V was trimmed by 1 base and J by 3 bases, leaving 9 bases between them. The germline V gene has CDR1 SGHAT and CDR2 FQNNGV. CDR3 protein: CASSLGYQDYGYTF. CDR3 nucleotide sequence: TGTGCCAGCAGCTTAGGGTACCAGGACTATGGCTACACCTTC.

The rearrangement joins TRBV2 to TRBJ2-3; tentatively, D is TRBD2 (6 bases). The CDR3 spans 15 residues. Deletions cut 3 bases from V and 5 bases from J, with 15 bases between. Germline assignment: CDR1 SNHLY and CDR2 FYNNEI. This chain's CDR3 is CASSDLRGTGDTQYF. The CDR3, as DNA: TGTGCCAGCAGTGATTTGCGGGGAACGGGAGATACGCAGTATTTT.

This chain uses TRBV19 with TRBJ2-1, with D possibly being TRBD2 (6 bases). Germline V lookup: CDR1 LNHDA, CDR2 SQIVND (reference sequence). V lost 3 bases and J 10 bases, leaving 19 bases between the germline ends. The CDR3 covers 15 residues. The CDR3 nucleotides are TGTGCCAGTAGTATCCGGGACTCCTACTTAGTAGAGCAGTTCTTC. Translation: CASSIRDSYLVEQFF.

V usage is TRBV29-1 and J usage is TRBJ1-4; tentatively, D is TRBD1 (5 bases). V dropped 7 bases and J dropped 4 bases, with 13 bases sitting between them. The CDR3 sequence is 13 residues long. Germline CDR1 and CDR2: SQVTM and ANQGSEA. In DNA, the CDR3 is TGCAGCGCTGTCCGGGACTTTAATGAAAAACTGTTTTTT. Protein: CSAVRDFNEKLFF.

CDR3 loop: CASRLAGEDEQYF. CDR3 DNA sequence: TGTGCCAGCAGGCTAGCGGGAGAAGACGAGCAGTACTTC. The V gene is TRBV28, the J gene TRBJ2-7; TRBD2 matches 10 bases. The ends lost 6 bases at V and 5 bases at J; junction bases unmatched: 4. Germline lookup yields CDR1 MDHEN and CDR2 SYDVKM. The length of the CDR3 is 13 residues.